These 10 T cell receptor beta chains originate from one sample sequenced in a study of CD8+ T cells in alopecia areata. TCR sequencing used cDNA made by reverse transcription of extracted RNA. Sequencing used immunoSEQ multiplex PCR; TCRdb keeps in-frame clones, though not all of them. Seen here are roughly 200,000 clones, 50% to 70% observed once, and the top ten hold approximately 1.7%. Here the sequenced sample was CD4+ T cells sorted from blood, taken at week 0. Receptor source: a human donor with alopecia areata.

The V gene is TRBV7-8, the J gene TRBJ2-3; D perhaps matches TRBD2 (5 bases). The V gene lost 6 bases and the J gene lost 0 bases, with 16 bases spanning the gap. Germline V gives CDR1 SGHVS, CDR2 FQNEAQ. The CDR3 extends over 16 amino acids. CDR3 coding DNA: TGTGCCAGCAGTTCTACCCCGAGGGCTAGCACAGATACGCAGTATTTT. This encodes CASSSTPRASTDTQYF.

The CDR3 loop reads CASVLESGGALETQYF. Written as DNA, the CDR3 is TGTGCCAGCGTCCTCGAGAGCGGGGGGGCCTTAGAGACCCAGTACTTC. V gene TRBV2 combines with J gene TRBJ2-5; TRBD2 agrees at 10 bases. From germline, CDR1 is SNHLY and CDR2 FYNNEI. J lost 4 bases, V lost 8 bases, and 13 bases had no gene match. The CDR3 consists of 16 residues.

This clone was found once. V is TRBV30 and J is TRBJ1-1, with a weak D call TRBD1 (6 bases). The CDR3 loop spans 15 amino acids. V was shortened by 2 bases and J by 3 bases, with 16 bases between the two germline ends. Germline CDR1 and CDR2: GTSNPN and SVGIG (reference sequence). CDR3 amino acids: CAWSPPAQGHTEAFF. The CDR3 DNA reads TGTGCCTGGAGTCCCCCCGCACAGGGCCACACTGAAGCTTTCTTT.

The CDR3 reads CASSLVGGYTDTQYF. The CDR3 DNA sequence: TGTGCCAGCAGCTTAGTAGGCGGGTACACAGATACGCAGTATTTT. The chain links TRBV7-2 to TRBJ2-3, with a tentative D call TRBD2 (5 bases). The germline gives CDR1 SGHTA, CDR2 FQGNSA. This CDR3 is built from 15 residues. V gave up 1 base and J gave up 2 bases, with 10 bases separating them.

This clone was seen a handful of times. The V gene is TRBV29-1, the J gene TRBJ1-2; D gene uncertain. V dropped 1 base and J dropped 2 bases, with 11 bases sitting between them. Germline lookup yields CDR1 SQVTM and CDR2 ANQGSEA. This CDR3 has 14 residues. CDR3 region: CSVEAPPGNYGYTF. CDR3 DNA: TGCAGCGTTGAAGCACCTCCCGGCAACTATGGCTACACCTTC.

As for this clone: This CDR3 is also generated by other DNA sequences in the sample. The chain carries TRBV30 and TRBJ2-7; 8 bases map to TRBD1. The length of the CDR3 is 12 residues. Germline assignment: CDR1 GTSNPN and CDR2 SVGIG (reference sequence). With V trimmed by 5 bases and J by 1 base, 1 base remained unmatched. This chain's CDR3 is CAWDRGSYEQYF. CDR3 sequence (DNA): TGTGCCTGGGACAGGGGATCCTACGAGCAGTACTTC.

The rearrangement uses TRBV11-2 and TRBJ2-5; TRBD2 is a possible D gene (5 bases). This CDR3 contains 15 residues. The V and J ends lost 3 bases and 2 bases respectively, with 13 bases between them. Germline CDR1 is SGHAT and CDR2 is FQNNGV. CDR3 amino acids: CASSFRGSEQETQYF. For the CDR3, the DNA is TGTGCCAGCAGCTTTCGAGGGTCTGAACAAGAGACCCAGTACTTC.

In this sample, this clone turned up a few times. This sequence joins TRBV7-2 and TRBJ2-1; tentatively, D is TRBD1 (5 bases). The germline CDR1 and CDR2 sequences are SGHTA and FQGNSA. The CDR3 consists of 13 residues. Trimming left V 5 bases short and J 8 bases short, with 13 bases between. CDR3 protein: CASSPQTRDEQFF. The CDR3 DNA reads as TGTGCCAGCAGCCCGCAGACCAGGGATGAGCAGTTCTTC.

This chain joins TRBV30 and TRBJ1-4; D ambiguous. Trimming cost V 1 base and J 8 bases, with 11 bases left between them. The CDR3 length is 13 residues. Per germline, CDR1 GTSNPN and CDR2 SVGIG (reference sequence). In nucleotides, the CDR3 is TGTGCCTGGAGTGGCTCGAGAGGGGAAAAACTGTTTTTT. This gives the protein CAWSGSRGEKLFF.

The rearrangement links TRBV5-1 to TRBJ2-5, with 8 bases aligning to TRBD2. V lost 0 bases and J lost 4; bases outside the gene matches: 8. Germline-derived CDR1 and CDR2 are SGHRS and YFSETQ. The CDR3 spans 16 residues. CDR3 protein: CASSLAGGTSLETQYF. The CDR3 nucleotides read TGCGCCAGCAGCTTGGCGGGAGGGACGTCTCTAGAGACCCAGTACTTC.